Listed below are T cell receptor beta chains from one sample, sequenced in a study of T cell responses to AZD1222 COVID-19 vaccine. The repertoire was sequenced with immunoSEQ multiplex PCR; TCRdb's copy has only in-frame clones and lacks some. The top ten clones hold roughly a sixth of a sample with tens of thousands of clones, roughly nine tenths of them seen once. The sequencing used peripheral blood, collected on day 0 of AZD1222 vaccination. The receptor source for this set is an adult in good health. The CDR3 runs from the conserved cysteine through the conserved F or W. D genes are given only for firm matches. The size field is filled for only some rows; it gives once, few, many or a size class.

clone_size j_call v_call d_call cdr3_nt cdr3_aa
NA TRBJ2-1 TRBV11-2 TRBD2 TGTGCCAGCAGCATTCTAGGTCGGGGGGGTCACAATGAGCAGTTCTTC CASSILGRGGHNEQFF
NA TRBJ2-5 TRBV7-9 NA TGTGCCAGCAGTCAGACTACAACAGTTAGGGAGACCCAGTACTTC CASSQTTTVRETQYF
NA TRBJ1-3 TRBV12-3/TRBV12-4 NA TGTGCCAGCAGGTACTCTGGAAACACCATATATTTT CASRYSGNTIYF
NA TRBJ2-7 TRBV7-3 NA TGTGCCAGCAGCTTACCGGACATGCCCTACGAGCAGTACTTC CASSLPDMPYEQYF
NA TRBJ2-7 TRBV9 TRBD2 TGTGCCAGCAGCGCCCGGGACGGGACTAAGTACTTC CASSARDGTKYF
NA TRBJ1-2 TRBV6-2/TRBV6-3 NA TGTGCCAGCAGTTACGGCGGGGTTGAGGTCGAGAATGGCTACACCTTC CASSYGGVEVENGYTF
NA TRBJ1-3 TRBV11-2 NA TGTGCCAGCAGCTTAGGAGGCCTTGTTGAAAACACCATATATTTT CASSLGGLVENTIYF
NA TRBJ1-5 TRBV28 NA TGTGCCAGCAGTTTAGGGAGCCAGCCCCAGCATTTT CASSLGSQPQHF
NA TRBJ2-1 TRBV11-3 NA TGTGCCAGCAGCTTATCAGGGGGGAGCCATGAGCAGTTCTTC CASSLSGGSHEQFF
NA TRBJ2-5 TRBV5-4 NA TGTGCCAGCAGCCCAGGGGGGATTGAGACCCAGTACTTC CASSPGGIETQYF
once TRBJ2-7 TRBV4-2 NA TGTGCCAGCAGCCAAGCTCTCACGGACTCTGCCTACGAGCAGTACTTC CASSQALTDSAYEQYF
NA TRBJ1-2 TRBV24-1 NA TGTGCCACCAGTGACCCTCATGGGGGCTACACCTTC CATSDPHGGYTF
NA TRBJ2-3 TRBV5-1 TRBD1 TGCGCCAGCAGCGGGGACAGGGACACAGATACGCAGTATTTT CASSGDRDTDTQYF
NA TRBJ2-7 TRBV6-5 TRBD2 TGTGCCAGCAGCAAAATACAGCGGGGCGAGCAGTACTTC CASSKIQRGEQYF
NA TRBJ2-2 TRBV19 NA TGTGCCAGTAGGGTCCCGGGGGCGGACACCGGGGAGCTGTTTTTT CASRVPGADTGELFF
NA TRBJ2-5 TRBV7-9 TRBD2 TGTGCCAGCAGCGCTGGACTAGCGATCGAGACCCAGTACTTC CASSAGLAIETQYF
NA TRBJ1-2 TRBV29-1 NA TGCAGCGTCCCCCGACGGAACAGGGAAGGCGGCTACACCTTC CSVPRRNREGGYTF
NA TRBJ2-7 TRBV9 NA TGTGCCAGCAGCGTAGATAACGCTCCCTACGAGCAGTACTTC CASSVDNAPYEQYF
NA TRBJ1-3 TRBV27 NA TGTGCCAGCCGACCCGGGACGTCGGCGGGAAACACCATATATTTT CASRPGTSAGNTIYF
once TRBJ1-2 TRBV10-2 NA TGCGCCAGCAGTGACGAAGCAGGAACAGGTGGCTACACCTTC CASSDEAGTGGYTF
NA TRBJ2-5 TRBV9 TRBD1 TGTGCCAGCAGCGCGTCGACAGGGGTACAAGAGACCCAGTACTTC CASSASTGVQETQYF
NA TRBJ2-5 TRBV5-1 TRBD2 TGCGCCAGCAGCTTTGCTAGCGGGGAACAAGAGACCCAGTACTTC CASSFASGEQETQYF
NA TRBJ2-3 TRBV12-2 NA TGTGCAAGTCGCTTAGGGACTAGCGGGAGAACAGATACGCAGTATTTT CASRLGTSGRTDTQYF
NA TRBJ1-2 TRBV5-1 TRBD1 TGCGCCAGCAGCTTAATACCGACAGGGTACTATGGCTACACCTTC CASSLIPTGYYGYTF
NA TRBJ2-3 TRBV18 NA TGTGCCAGCTCACCACCACTAACTAGCACAGATACGCAGTATTTT CASSPPLTSTDTQYF
NA TRBJ1-5 TRBV6-5 NA TGTGCCAGCAGACAAGACATGGTACAGCCCCAGCATTTT CASRQDMVQPQHF
NA TRBJ2-2 TRBV3-1/TRBV3-2 NA TGTGCCAGCAGCCAAGGCGGGTGGGAGCTGTTTTTT CASSQGGWELFF
NA TRBJ2-7 TRBV2 NA TGTGCCAGCAGTGGAGTCAGGGGAGGGGAGCAGTACTTC CASSGVRGGEQYF
NA TRBJ1-1 TRBV7-2 NA TGTGCCAGCAGCTTATTACCCCTCAACACTGAAGCTTTCTTT CASSLLPLNTEAFF